These T cell receptor beta chains were read from a single sample in a study of blood T cell repertoires in COVID-19. Measured with immunoSEQ multiplex PCR; TCRdb has only the in-frame clones, and not every one. The sample holds 210,000 or so clones, around 84% seen once. Sequences were obtained from peripheral blood. The source is a woman older than 75 with active or convalescent COVID-19. CDR3s include the opening cysteine and the closing phenylalanine or tryptophan. D genes are given only for firm matches. Some rows have no size entry. The others give once, few or many, or a class for an expanded clone.

>TRBV21-1|NA|TRBJ2-1|NA
CASSKFPWSSYNEQFF
TGTGCCAGCAGCAAATTTCCATGGAGCTCCTACAATGAGCAGTTCTTC
>TRBV2|TRBD1|TRBJ1-6|NA
CASRQGENSPLHF
TGTGCCAGCAGACAGGGGGAGAATTCACCCCTCCACTTT
>TRBV7-9|TRBD1|TRBJ1-4|NA
CASGRSTVNRGIDEKLFF
TGTGCCAGCGGCCGAAGTACCGTTAACAGGGGCATAGATGAAAAACTGTTTTTT
>TRBV7-8|TRBD2|TRBJ2-1|NA
CASSFSGLLNEQFF
TGTGCCAGCAGCTTTTCGGGACTACTCAATGAGCAGTTCTTC
>TRBV27|TRBD1|TRBJ1-2|NA
CASSSWTGNNYGYTF
TGTGCCAGCAGTTCGTGGACAGGGAATAACTATGGCTACACCTTC
>TRBV12-3/TRBV12-4|TRBD2|TRBJ2-4|NA
CASSYESSGREYF
TGTGCCAGCAGTTACGAGTCTAGCGGGAGGGAGTACTTC
>TRBV25-1|NA|TRBJ1-1|NA
CASSEYQEGTEAFF
TGTGCCAGCAGTGAATATCAGGAGGGCACTGAAGCTTTCTTT
>TRBV4-2|TRBD2|TRBJ2-5|NA
CASSQGTSGGEETQYF
TGTGCCAGCAGCCAAGGGACTAGCGGGGGGGAAGAGACCCAGTACTTC
>TRBV11-3|TRBD1|TRBJ2-7|NA
CASSLVVRDREQYF
TGTGCCAGCAGCTTAGTTGTCAGGGACAGGGAGCAGTACTTC
>TRBV30|TRBD1|TRBJ1-1|NA
CAWKTRDRENTEAFF
TGTGCCTGGAAGACCCGGGACAGGGAGAACACTGAAGCTTTCTTT
>TRBV2|NA|TRBJ2-3|NA
CASSGAGGRGADTQYF
TGTGCCAGCAGTGGGGCCGGAGGGCGCGGAGCAGATACGCAGTATTTT
>TRBV11-2|TRBD1|TRBJ2-3|NA
CASSSGQTSTDTQYF
TGTGCCAGCAGCTCGGGACAGACTAGCACAGATACGCAGTATTTT
>TRBV5-5|TRBD1|TRBJ2-3|NA
CASSVGGQGTDTQYF
TGTGCCAGCAGCGTTGGAGGACAGGGGACAGATACGCAGTATTTT
>TRBV3-1/TRBV3-2|NA|TRBJ2-3|NA
CASSRGTQIDRTDTQYF
TGTGCCAGCAGCCGTGGGACACAGATAGATCGCACAGATACGCAGTATTTT
>TRBV6-6|TRBD1|TRBJ1-1|few
CASTPTGGVTEAFF
TGTGCCAGCACCCCGACAGGGGGAGTCACTGAAGCTTTCTTT
>TRBV25-1|NA|TRBJ1-2|NA
CASSVGGTNYGYTF
TGTGCCAGCAGCGTCGGGGGAACTAACTATGGCTACACCTTC
>TRBV11-1|NA|TRBJ2-2|NA
CASSLVEGAGGELFF
TGTGCCAGCAGCTTAGTGGAGGGGGCCGGCGGGGAGCTGTTTTTT
>TRBV4-2|NA|TRBJ2-1|NA
CASSQVWQGHNEQFF
TGTGCCAGCAGCCAAGTCTGGCAGGGTCACAATGAGCAGTTCTTC
>TRBV5-1|TRBD1|TRBJ2-7|NA
CASSYTGTGVEQYF
TGCGCCAGCAGCTACACCGGGACAGGGGTCGAGCAGTACTTC
>TRBV7-6|NA|TRBJ1-1|many
CASSPYQGTEAFF
TGTGCCAGCAGCCCGTACCAGGGAACTGAAGCTTTCTTT
>TRBV27|TRBD2|TRBJ2-1|NA
CASSRSGGADNEQFF
TGTGCCAGCAGCCGTAGCGGGGGGGCTGACAATGAGCAGTTCTTC
>TRBV2|NA|TRBJ2-2|few
CATNATRSNTGELFF
TGTGCCACCAACGCTACTAGATCGAACACCGGGGAGCTGTTTTTT
>TRBV6-5|NA|TRBJ2-3|NA
CASRAGIFTDTQYF
TGTGCCAGCAGAGCCGGGATTTTCACAGATACGCAGTATTTT
>TRBV5-1|TRBD1|TRBJ2-7|NA
CASNRDRGPYEQYF
TGCGCCAGCAACCGGGACAGGGGGCCCTACGAGCAGTACTTC
>TRBV2|NA|TRBJ2-7|NA
CASSRSSYEQYF
TGTGCCAGCAGTAGGAGCTCCTACGAGCAGTACTTC
>TRBV4-3|NA|TRBJ2-1|once
CASSQDSSYNEQFF
TGCGCCAGCAGCCAAGATTCTTCCTACAATGAGCAGTTCTTC
>TRBV5-4|NA|TRBJ1-3|NA
CASSLGRLTGGNTIYF
TGTGCCAGCAGCTTGGGACGACTGACAGGTGGAAACACCATATATTTT
>TRBV19|TRBD1|TRBJ1-5|NA
CASSIMMVSGDRRRKTQHF
TGTGCCAGTAGTATTATGATGGTTTCTGGGGACAGGCGTAGGAAGACCCAGCATTTT
>TRBV29-1|NA|TRBJ1-2|once
CSVEGSPGTRDYYGYTF
TGCAGCGTTGAAGGGTCCCCCGGGACGCGGGATTACTATGGCTACACCTTC
>TRBV10-3|TRBD2|TRBJ2-5|NA
CAISEMKTSGIRGGETQYF
TGTGCCATCAGTGAGATGAAGACTAGCGGGATAAGGGGGGGGGAGACCCAGTACTTC
>TRBV2|NA|TRBJ1-6|NA
CASSQGLSPLHF
TGTGCCAGCAGTCAGGGCCTTTCACCCCTCCACTTT
>TRBV7-2|TRBD1|TRBJ1-3|NA
CASSPRGQGEGNTIYF
TGTGCCAGCAGCCCGCGCGGACAGGGGGAAGGAAACACCATATATTTT
>TRBV6-5|NA|TRBJ2-7|few
CASSRGLTRGEQYF
TGTGCCAGCAGTCGGGGATTGACTAGAGGCGAGCAGTACTTC
>TRBV7-9|TRBD1|TRBJ1-2|NA
CASSPWTGEGGYTF
TGTGCCAGCAGCCCATGGACAGGGGAGGGTGGCTACACCTTC